The 26 T cell receptor beta chains listed next were all sequenced from one sample in a study of T cells in Graves' hyperthyroidism and ophthalmopathy. It was RNA transcripts that yielded the amplified TCR beta CDR3 regions. HTBI primers were used for first-round RT-PCR of the TCR CDR3. TCRdb reprocessed the multiplex PCR reads with MiXCR, giving one entry per CDR3 protein. The table has around 660,000 distinct CDR3 sequences, just under 45% seen once. Material: peripheral blood or thyroid tissue (not recorded which). Receptor source: an adult man with Graves' disease, either hyperthyroidism or ophthalmopathy (not recorded which).

In its sample, this clonotype was seen many times. The chain has TRBV12-3 or TRBV12-4 and TRBJ2-7; D assignment may be TRBD1 or TRBD2 (5 bases each). The V gene lost 7 bases and the J gene lost 2 bases, with 9 bases spanning the gap. The CDR3 extends over 12 amino acids. The DNA of the CDR3 is TGTGCCAGCACCCGAGGGGCCTACGAGCAGTACTTC. This codes for CASTRGAYEQYF.

This clonotype has only a few counts. One end of the junction varies from germline; a read error may be responsible. The J gene is TRBJ1-1, the V gene TRBV7-9, with D maybe TRBD1 (6 bases). The V gene's germline CDR1 is SEHNR and CDR2 FQNEAQ (reference sequence). This CDR3 is 15 amino acids long. CDR3 region: CASSLYGGSNTEAFF. In DNA, the CDR3 is TGCGCCAGCAGCTTGTATGGGGGCAGCAACACTGAAGCTTTCTTT.

In the case of this clonotype: In this CDR3 the conserved last residue, phenylalanine or tryptophan, is missing, so a read error is likely. The limits of the CDR3 on the DNA are not certain, so only TCRdb's listed CDR3 is given. This chain joins TRBV14 and TRBJ1-1. Per the germline V gene, CDR1 is SGHDN and CDR2 is FVKESK. From its first to its last residue, the CDR3 has 9 amino acids. The CDR3 loop reads CASSQEDIY.

This sequence joins TRBV12-3 or TRBV12-4 and TRBJ1-2; D remains unclear. V was trimmed by 3 bases and J by 5 bases, leaving 10 bases between them. The CDR3 sequence is 13 residues long. CDR3 amino acids: CASSFSSGYGYTF. The CDR3 DNA is TGTGCCAGCAGTTTTAGTAGCGGGTATGGCTACACCTTC.

In this sample, this clonotype turned up a few times. The J gene is TRBJ2-5, the V gene TRBV20-1; a weak D match, TRBD2 (5 bases). The CDR3 extends over 15 amino acids. Trimming removed 0 bases from V and 1 base from J, with 12 bases in between. Per germline, CDR1 DFQATT and CDR2 SNEGSKA (reference sequence). The CDR3 DNA is TGCAGTGCTAGAGATCGTGGCGGGCTCCAAGAGACCCAGTACTTC. Its protein is CSARDRGGLQETQYF.

This chain uses TRBV7-8 with TRBJ2-6; TRBD2 matches at 7 bases. Germline-derived CDR1 and CDR2 are SGHVS and FQNEAQ. V lost 4 bases to trimming and J lost 4 bases; unmatched junction nucleotides: 4. The CDR3 has 15 residues. CDR3 DNA sequence: TGTGCCAGCAGCTCAGGACTAGTCGGGGCCAACGTCCTGACTTTC. It is translated as CASSSGLVGANVLTF.

The chain carries TRBV9 and TRBJ1-1; possibly TRBD1 for D (5 bases). CDR3 length equals 14 residues. V was pared by 7 bases and J by 0 bases, with 13 bases between. Germline V gene lookup returns CDR1 SGDLS and CDR2 YYNGEE. The CDR3 DNA reads as TGTGCCAGCTCACCACTGGGACTGAACACTGAAGCTTTCTTT. It is translated as CASSPLGLNTEAFF.

The rearrangement links TRBV7-8 to TRBJ1-5; 7 positions match TRBD1. The CDR3 has 15 amino acids. The V gene end was trimmed by 6 bases and the J gene end by 3 bases; junction bases not matched to a gene: 8. Germline loops: CDR1 SGHVS, CDR2 FQNEAQ. CDR3 in DNA: TGTGCCAGCAGTGAGGACAGGCTCCCCAATCAGCCCCAGCATTTT. This translates into CASSEDRLPNQPQHF.

Turning to this clonotype: At one end the junction does not follow the germline gene, possibly because of a read error. J is TRBJ1-2 and V is TRBV10-2, with no clear D. CDR1 WSHSY and CDR2 SAAADI come from the germline V gene. The length of the CDR3 is 12 residues. The DNA for the CDR3 is TGTGCCAGCAGTTACTCTGCATATGGCTACACCTTC. Its protein is CASSYSAYGYTF.

V usage is TRBV7-9 and J usage is TRBJ2-5; D call uncertain. Germline CDR1 is SEHNR and CDR2 is FQNEAQ (reference sequence). The germline V and J ends were trimmed by 1 base and 0 bases, with 12 bases remaining between them. The CDR3 has 16 residues. CDR3 region: CASSLGIGKYQETQYF. CDR3 coding DNA: TGTGCCAGCAGCTTAGGGATCGGAAAGTACCAAGAGACCCAGTACTTC.

This clonotype was seen repeatedly, ten times or more. The J gene is TRBJ1-4, the V gene TRBV7-9, with 10 bases lining up with TRBD1. Germline CDR1 reads SEHNR; CDR2 reads FQNEAQ (reference sequence). V lost 4 bases, J lost 8 bases, and 7 bases stayed unmatched. The CDR3 length is 15 residues. CDR3 amino acids: CASSSTGGAGEKLFF. The CDR3 bases are TGTGCCAGCAGCTCGACAGGGGGCGCAGGGGAAAAACTGTTTTTT.

This clonotype was seen at least ten times. This chain connects TRBV2 to TRBJ2-7; 11 bases fit TRBD2. This CDR3 comprises 15 residues. Unmatched junction bases numbered 6, after V lost 2 bases and J lost 6 bases. Germline CDR1 SNHLY, CDR2 FYNNEI. CDR3 sequence (DNA): TGTGCCAGCAGTGAAATAGCGGGAGGGCCCCGCGAGCAGTACTTC. This gives the protein CASSEIAGGPREQYF.

On this clonotype itself: This may be a read error, as it is one base from a much larger clone. J is TRBJ1-5 and V is TRBV10-3; a weak D match, TRBD1 (5 bases). V lost 6 bases to trimming and J lost 2 bases, with 14 bases between them. Germline lookup yields CDR1 ENHRY and CDR2 SYGVKD. CDR3 length: 15 residues. The chain's CDR3 is CAIRNDRGRNQPQHF. The CDR3 DNA sequence: TGTGCCATCAGGAATGATAGGGGCCGCAATCAGCCCCAGCATTTT.

This clonotype was detected only a few times. This chain uses TRBV7-2 with TRBJ1-6; 9 bases are shared with TRBD1. V dropped 11 bases and J dropped 11; count of bases not matched to a gene: 19. This CDR3 has 16 amino acids. Looked up from germline, CDR1 is SGHTA and CDR2 is FQGNSA. The CDR3 region is CAWSVRRGQGRPPLHF. CDR3 sequence (DNA): TGTGCCTGGAGTGTACGACGAGGACAGGGGCGGCCACCCCTCCACTTT.

This clonotype was counted only a few times. The chain links TRBV2 to TRBJ1-1, with TRBD1 matching over 10 bases. CDR1 SNHLY and CDR2 FYNNEI come from the germline V gene. V lost 7 bases to trimming and J lost 3 bases; unmatched junction nucleotides: 5. The CDR3 covers 14 residues. This CDR3 is CASIPTGGDTEAFF. The DNA for the CDR3 is TGTGCCAGCATTCCGACAGGGGGCGACACTGAAGCTTTCTTT.

V usage is TRBV2 and J usage is TRBJ1-2; 7 nucleotides line up with TRBD1. Germline V gene lookup returns CDR1 SNHLY and CDR2 FYNNEI. This CDR3 is 13 amino acids long. V trimming: 6 bases; J trimming: 4 bases; junction bases outside the gene matches: 5. Here the CDR3 DNA reads TGTGCCAGCAGGACAGGGACGTCCTATGGCTACACCTTC. Its translation: CASRTGTSYGYTF.

This chain links TRBV9 with TRBJ1-1; maybe TRBD1 (6 bases). Germline V gene lookup returns CDR1 SGDLS and CDR2 YYNGEE. CDR3 length: 17 residues. V lost 4 bases and J 1 base, leaving 20 bases between the germline ends. Written as DNA, the CDR3 is TGTGCCAGCAGCCCCGGTAACAGGGTTGGTCAGAACACTGAAGCTTTCTTT. The encoded protein is CASSPGNRVGQNTEAFF. Complete variable domain (other parts from reference TRBV9 and TRBJ1-1): DSGVTQTPKHLITATGQRVTLRCSPRSGDLSVYWYQQSLDQGLQFLIQYYNGEERAKGNILERFSAQQFPDLHSELNLSSLELGDSALYFCASSPGNRVGQNTEAFFGQGTRLTVV.

A word on this clonotype: It may be a read error: a sequence one base away is much more abundant. The CDR3 DNA is TGTGCCATCAGCGACAGGGACGTATGGCAGCCCCAGCATTTT. This codes for CAISDRDVWQPQHF. The gene calls are TRBV10-3 and TRBJ1-5, with 7 bases identical to TRBD1. Trimming at V came to 6 bases and at J to 7 bases, leaving 9 bases not matched to a gene. The CDR3 is made up of 14 amino acids. The germline V gene encodes CDR1 ENHRY and CDR2 SYGVKD.

The chain combines TRBV7-8 with TRBJ2-6, with 7 positions matching TRBD1. V shed 4 bases, J shed 0 bases, and the junction held 6 bases outside the gene matches. CDR1 SGHVS and CDR2 FQNEAQ come from the germline V gene. This CDR3 is 17 amino acids long. In nucleotides, the CDR3 is TGTGCCAGCAGCTCTACGACAGGGCACTCTGGGGCCAACGTCCTGACTTTC. Protein sequence: CASSSTTGHSGANVLTF.

The rearrangement joins TRBV7-9 to TRBJ2-5; TRBD2 matches 7 bases. The CDR3 is 16 residues long. The junction had 11 bases not matched to a gene; V was cut back by 6 bases and J by 1 base. Germline assignment: CDR1 SEHNR and CDR2 FQNEAQ (reference sequence). In nucleotides, the CDR3 is TGTGCCAGCAGTAGGGAGGTAGCGGGCCCCCAAGAGACCCAGTACTTC. Translating it yields CASSREVAGPQETQYF.

This clonotype has ten or more counts. The rearrangement links TRBV29-1 to TRBJ2-5; D tentatively fits TRBD1 or TRBD2 (6 bases each). Germline V gives CDR1 SQVTM, CDR2 ANQGSEA. Trimming cost V 8 bases and J 5 bases, with 12 bases left between them. The CDR3 covers 11 residues. The CDR3: CSLQGGETQYF. The CDR3 bases are TGCAGCCTACAGGGAGGCGAGACCCAGTACTTC. Based on the CDR3 plus reference TRBV29-1 and TRBJ2-5, the full variable domain is SAVISQKPSRDICQRGTSLTIQCQVDSQVTMMFWYRQQPGQSLTLIATANQGSEATYESGFVIDKFPISRPNLTFSTLTVSNMSPEDSSIYLCSLQGGETQYFGPGTRLLVL.

This clonotype appeared many times. The J gene is TRBJ1-1, the V gene TRBV2; D uncertain. V gave up 10 bases and J gave up 6 bases, with 12 bases separating them. CDR3 length: 11 residues. Germline V gene sequence: CDR1 SNHLY, CDR2 FYNNEI. As DNA, the CDR3 is TGTGCCATAAGAGGGAGACCTGAAGCTTTCTTT. Residues: CAIRGRPEAFF.

The chain joins TRBV20-1 to TRBJ1-1; TRBD1 might be the D (5 bases). The V end was cut by 4 bases, the J end by 1 base, with 13 bases between. Germline loops: CDR1 DFQATT, CDR2 SNEGSKA (reference sequence). CDR3 length: 14 residues. For the CDR3, the DNA is TGCAGTGCTACTCGGGACGGAAGGAACACTGAAGCTTTCTTT. It codes for CSATRDGRNTEAFF.

About this clonotype: A junction boundary mismatches the germline segment, possibly from a read error. The genes are TRBV6-5 and TRBJ1-5, with 9 bases lining up with TRBD1. CDR3 length: 14 amino acids. CDR1 is MNHEY and CDR2 is SVGAGI in the germline V gene. CDR3 region: CASSSGQGNHPQHF. CDR3 bases: TGTGCCAGCAGTTCCGGACAGGGGAATCATCCCCAGCATTTT.

To note about this clonotype: This could be a read error, since a much larger clone is one nucleotide away. The chain has TRBV15 and TRBJ1-2; 9 bases align to TRBD1. The CDR3 is made up of 12 amino acids. Trimming removed 5 bases from V and 8 bases from J; junction bases left unmatched: 3. Germline CDR1 LNHNV, CDR2 YYDKDF (reference sequence). CDR3 bases: TGTGCCACCAGCGTGGGACAGGGCGGCTACACCTTC. Encoded protein: CATSVGQGGYTF.

This chain links TRBV9 with TRBJ1-2, with D possibly being TRBD1 (5 bases). This CDR3 spans 14 amino acids. Deletions cut 4 bases from V and 7 bases from J, with 17 bases between. Germline V lookup: CDR1 SGDLS, CDR2 YYNGEE. For the CDR3, the DNA is TGTGCCAGCAGCCAAGGCGGGGGGGACGGTGGCTACACCTTC. This translates into CASSQGGGDGGYTF.